A selection of T cell receptor beta chains follows, all from one sample in a study of blood T cell repertoires in COVID-19. Some clones are missing from TCRdb's copy, which holds only in-frame ones; the method was immunoSEQ multiplex PCR. The sample lists about 270,000 clones, roughly nine tenths occurring once. Sequencing was performed on peripheral blood. Source of these receptors: a man between 35 and 55 years old with active or convalescent COVID-19. The CDR3 runs from the conserved cysteine through the conserved F or W. A D gene is named only where the DNA matches it firmly. The listing skips clone size in some rows; elsewhere it reads once, few, many or a size class.

d_gene: .
abundance: .
v_gene: TRBV12-3/TRBV12-4
j_gene: TRBJ2-5
CDR3nt: TGTGCCAGCAGCCCTACTGGGGGGGAGACCCAGTACTTC
CDR3aa: CASSPTGGETQYF

d_gene: .
abundance: .
v_gene: TRBV12-3/TRBV12-4
j_gene: TRBJ2-3
CDR3nt: TGTGCCAGCAGTGGGCGGGACTTTCATACGCAGTATTTT
CDR3aa: CASSGRDFHTQYF

d_gene: TRBD1
abundance: .
v_gene: TRBV19
j_gene: TRBJ1-2
CDR3nt: TGTGCCAGTAGTATTGGGACAGGGGACGGTGGCTACACCTTC
CDR3aa: CASSIGTGDGGYTF

d_gene: TRBD1
abundance: .
v_gene: TRBV6-2/TRBV6-3
j_gene: TRBJ1-1
CDR3nt: TGTGCCAGCAGTTACCAGGGGGGCGCAGGGAACACTGAAGCTTTCTTT
CDR3aa: CASSYQGGAGNTEAFF

d_gene: .
abundance: .
v_gene: TRBV3-1/TRBV3-2
j_gene: TRBJ2-7
CDR3nt: TGTGCCAGCAGCCGCGGGGGCGGCGAGCAGTACTTC
CDR3aa: CASSRGGGEQYF

d_gene: TRBD2
abundance: .
v_gene: TRBV5-6
j_gene: TRBJ2-1
CDR3nt: TGTGCCAGCAGCCGACTAGCGGGGGGGCTGAGCTCCTACAATGAGCAGTTCTTC
CDR3aa: CASSRLAGGLSSYNEQFF

d_gene: .
abundance: .
v_gene: TRBV5-4
j_gene: TRBJ2-3
CDR3nt: TGTGCCAGCAGCCTCGACAGTTCAGATACGCAGTATTTT
CDR3aa: CASSLDSSDTQYF

d_gene: TRBD2
abundance: .
v_gene: TRBV5-6
j_gene: TRBJ2-1
CDR3nt: TGTGCCAGCAGCTTGGCAGCGGGAGGCCACAATGAGCAGTTCTTC
CDR3aa: CASSLAAGGHNEQFF

d_gene: .
abundance: .
v_gene: TRBV19
j_gene: TRBJ1-6
CDR3nt: TGTGCCAGTCAATCGGAGCAGGGATCACCCCTCCACTTT
CDR3aa: CASQSEQGSPLHF

d_gene: TRBD2
abundance: few
v_gene: TRBV7-2
j_gene: TRBJ2-5
CDR3nt: TGTGCCAGCAGCCCAAGACTAGCGGGAGTGGGAGAGACCCAGTACTTC
CDR3aa: CASSPRLAGVGETQYF

d_gene: .
abundance: .
v_gene: TRBV18
j_gene: TRBJ1-5
CDR3nt: TGTGCCAGCTCACTAGATGGACGGGGGGAACAGCCCCAGCATTTT
CDR3aa: CASSLDGRGEQPQHF

d_gene: .
abundance: .
v_gene: TRBV28
j_gene: TRBJ1-4
CDR3nt: TGTGCCAGCGGAGATCCTAGGGGGGGTGAAAAACTGTTTTTT
CDR3aa: CASGDPRGGEKLFF

d_gene: .
abundance: .
v_gene: TRBV5-4
j_gene: TRBJ2-4
CDR3nt: TGTGCCAGCAGCTTGGGCAGGGCAACCGAAAACATTCAGTACTTC
CDR3aa: CASSLGRATENIQYF

d_gene: TRBD2
abundance: many
v_gene: TRBV12-5
j_gene: TRBJ2-3
CDR3nt: TGTGCTAGTGGTTTGGGACTAGCGGGTAGCACAGATACGCAGTATTTT
CDR3aa: CASGLGLAGSTDTQYF

d_gene: TRBD1
abundance: .
v_gene: TRBV11-1
j_gene: TRBJ2-1
CDR3nt: TGTGCCAGCAGCCGTAACGCGGGACAGGGGGCTAGTGAGCAGTTCTTC
CDR3aa: CASSRNAGQGASEQFF

d_gene: .
abundance: .
v_gene: TRBV30
j_gene: TRBJ2-2
CDR3nt: TGTGCCTGGAGTGGAGTAGTAGCCGGGGAGCTGTTTTTT
CDR3aa: CAWSGVVAGELFF

d_gene: .
abundance: .
v_gene: TRBV3-1/TRBV3-2
j_gene: TRBJ1-2
CDR3nt: TGTGCCAGCAGCCAAGATAATTGGGCAGACCACTATGGCTACACCTTC
CDR3aa: CASSQDNWADHYGYTF

d_gene: TRBD2
abundance: .
v_gene: TRBV3-1/TRBV3-2
j_gene: TRBJ2-7
CDR3nt: TGTGCCAGCAGCCAAGATTGGAGCGGGAGTTACGAGCAGTACTTC
CDR3aa: CASSQDWSGSYEQYF

d_gene: .
abundance: .
v_gene: TRBV6-2/TRBV6-3
j_gene: TRBJ2-2
CDR3nt: TGTGCCAGCAGTCCCCAGACACCGAACACCGGGGAGCTGTTTTTT
CDR3aa: CASSPQTPNTGELFF

d_gene: .
abundance: .
v_gene: TRBV21-1
j_gene: TRBJ2-4
CDR3nt: TGTGCCAGCAAGCGGCCGGGATCCAAAAACATTCAGTACTTC
CDR3aa: CASKRPGSKNIQYF

d_gene: TRBD2
abundance: .
v_gene: TRBV11-2
j_gene: TRBJ2-2
CDR3nt: TGTGCCAGCAGCCCGAGACTAGCGGCGAACACCGGGGAGCTGTTTTTT
CDR3aa: CASSPRLAANTGELFF

d_gene: .
abundance: .
v_gene: TRBV2
j_gene: TRBJ1-1
CDR3nt: TGTGCCAGCAATAGGGGTTTGAACACTGAAGCTTTCTTT
CDR3aa: CASNRGLNTEAFF

d_gene: .
abundance: few
v_gene: TRBV27
j_gene: TRBJ2-7
CDR3nt: TGTGCCAGCAGTTTAACCCCCGGGGTCTACGAGCAGTACTTC
CDR3aa: CASSLTPGVYEQYF

d_gene: TRBD2
abundance: .
v_gene: TRBV5-1
j_gene: TRBJ2-3
CDR3nt: TGCGCCAGCAGCTTGGGTCGGGACTACACTAGCACAGATACGCAGTATTTT
CDR3aa: CASSLGRDYTSTDTQYF

d_gene: .
abundance: .
v_gene: TRBV11-2
j_gene: TRBJ2-3
CDR3nt: TGTGCCAGCAGCCCACTGGACTCACCCGAGATACCGCAGTATTTT
CDR3aa: CASSPLDSPEIPQYF

d_gene: .
abundance: .
v_gene: TRBV5-4
j_gene: TRBJ1-3
CDR3nt: TGTGCCAGCAGCCTCAGTTCAATCTCTGGAAACACCATATATTTT
CDR3aa: CASSLSSISGNTIYF

d_gene: .
abundance: .
v_gene: TRBV4-1
j_gene: TRBJ2-7
CDR3nt: TGCGCCAGCAGCGACCGGAACAGAGCCTACGAGCAGTACTTC
CDR3aa: CASSDRNRAYEQYF

d_gene: TRBD2
abundance: once
v_gene: TRBV19
j_gene: TRBJ2-1
CDR3nt: TGTGCCAGTAGTCAACTAGCGGGAGCGCACAATGAGCAGTTCTTC
CDR3aa: CASSQLAGAHNEQFF

d_gene: TRBD1
abundance: once
v_gene: TRBV3-1/TRBV3-2
j_gene: TRBJ2-7
CDR3nt: TGTGCCAGCAGCCGGGACAGGGGAGGTTTCGACGAGCAGTACTTC
CDR3aa: CASSRDRGGFDEQYF

d_gene: TRBD1
abundance: .
v_gene: TRBV6-5
j_gene: TRBJ1-2
CDR3nt: TGTGCCAGCAGTTACTCGGCCGTACAGGGGGCTCGTGGCTACACCTTC
CDR3aa: CASSYSAVQGARGYTF

d_gene: .
abundance: .
v_gene: TRBV11-2
j_gene: TRBJ1-4
CDR3nt: TGTGCCAGCAGCCCAGACAGGAGTGGGGAACTGTTTTTT
CDR3aa: CASSPDRSGELFF

d_gene: TRBD1
abundance: .
v_gene: TRBV27
j_gene: TRBJ2-7
CDR3nt: TGTGCCAGCAGTTCTCCGGGACAGGGATTCTACGAGCAGTACTTC
CDR3aa: CASSSPGQGFYEQYF

d_gene: TRBD1
abundance: .
v_gene: TRBV27
j_gene: TRBJ2-7
CDR3nt: TGTGCCAGCAGGGGGACAGGGGATGCTCCGAGCCGCTACGAGCAGTACTTC
CDR3aa: CASRGTGDAPSRYEQYF

d_gene: .
abundance: few
v_gene: TRBV28
j_gene: TRBJ2-2
CDR3nt: TGTGCCAGCTACAGGGAGACCGGGGAGCTGTTTTTT
CDR3aa: CASYRETGELFF

d_gene: TRBD2
abundance: .
v_gene: TRBV5-4
j_gene: TRBJ2-7
CDR3nt: TGTGCCAGCAGCTTGGGTGGGAGGGGCTCCTACGAGCAGTACTTC
CDR3aa: CASSLGGRGSYEQYF

d_gene: TRBD2
abundance: .
v_gene: TRBV27
j_gene: TRBJ2-1
CDR3nt: TGTGCCAGCGGGACTAGCGGGGGGTCACAGTTCTTC
CDR3aa: CASGTSGGSQFF

d_gene: .
abundance: few
v_gene: TRBV5-5
j_gene: TRBJ1-2
CDR3nt: TGTGCCAGCAGCTTGGACAGCCCAGAATCCTATGGCTACACCTTC
CDR3aa: CASSLDSPESYGYTF

d_gene: TRBD1
abundance: .
v_gene: TRBV5-5
j_gene: TRBJ2-3
CDR3nt: TGTGCCAGCAGCTTGTCCCAAAGACAGGGGATCACAGATACGCAGTATTTT
CDR3aa: CASSLSQRQGITDTQYF

d_gene: TRBD1
abundance: .
v_gene: TRBV18
j_gene: TRBJ1-1
CDR3nt: TGTGCCAGCTCACCTAGGACAGGGCAGGAGGTGACTGAAGCTTTCTTT
CDR3aa: CASSPRTGQEVTEAFF

d_gene: TRBD1
abundance: .
v_gene: TRBV9
j_gene: TRBJ1-6
CDR3nt: TGTGCCAGCAGCCAGACAGGGTTCGGTTCACCCCTCCACTTT
CDR3aa: CASSQTGFGSPLHF

d_gene: .
abundance: .
v_gene: TRBV5-1
j_gene: TRBJ1-1
CDR3nt: TGCGCCAGCAGCCCCGGGAGGGGACTCGAAGTAGCTTTCTTT
CDR3aa: CASSPGRGLEVAFF

d_gene: TRBD2
abundance: .
v_gene: TRBV19
j_gene: TRBJ2-2
CDR3nt: TGTGCCAGCACGAATGGGAGGGATGGCGGGGAGCTGTTTTTT
CDR3aa: CASTNGRDGGELFF

d_gene: .
abundance: .
v_gene: TRBV5-5
j_gene: TRBJ1-1
CDR3nt: TGTGCCAGCAGCCTATTCGACACTGAAGCTTTCTTT
CDR3aa: CASSLFDTEAFF